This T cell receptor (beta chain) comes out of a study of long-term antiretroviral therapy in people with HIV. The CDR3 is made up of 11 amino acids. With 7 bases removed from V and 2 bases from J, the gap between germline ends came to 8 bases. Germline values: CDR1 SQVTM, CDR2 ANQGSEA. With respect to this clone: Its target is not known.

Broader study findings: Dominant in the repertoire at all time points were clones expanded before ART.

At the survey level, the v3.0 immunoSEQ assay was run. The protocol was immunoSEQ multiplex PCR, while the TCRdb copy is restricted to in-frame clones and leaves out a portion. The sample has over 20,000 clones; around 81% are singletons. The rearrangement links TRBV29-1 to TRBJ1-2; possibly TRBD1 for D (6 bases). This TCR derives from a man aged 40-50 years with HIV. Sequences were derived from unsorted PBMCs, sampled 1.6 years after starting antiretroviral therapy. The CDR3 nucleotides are TGCAGCGCCGGACAGAACTATGGCTACACCTTC. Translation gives CSAGQNYGYTF.